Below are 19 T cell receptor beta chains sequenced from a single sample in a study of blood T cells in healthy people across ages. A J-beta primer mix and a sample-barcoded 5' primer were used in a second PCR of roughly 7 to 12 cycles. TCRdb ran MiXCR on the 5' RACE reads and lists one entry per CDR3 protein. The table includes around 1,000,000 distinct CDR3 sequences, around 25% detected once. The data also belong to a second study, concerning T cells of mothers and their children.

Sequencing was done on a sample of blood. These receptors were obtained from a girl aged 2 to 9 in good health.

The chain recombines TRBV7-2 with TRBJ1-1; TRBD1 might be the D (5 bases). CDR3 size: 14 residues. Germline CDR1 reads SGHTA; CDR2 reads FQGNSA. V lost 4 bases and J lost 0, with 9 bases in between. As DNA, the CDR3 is TGTGCCAGCAGCTGGGGCCTTATGAACACTGAAGCTTTCTTT. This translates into CASSWGLMNTEAFF.

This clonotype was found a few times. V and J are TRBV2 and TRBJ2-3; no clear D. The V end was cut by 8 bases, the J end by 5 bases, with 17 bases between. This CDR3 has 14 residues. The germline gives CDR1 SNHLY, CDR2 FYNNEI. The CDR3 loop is CASVATLFGDTQYF. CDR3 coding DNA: TGTGCCAGCGTCGCGACACTCTTTGGAGATACGCAGTATTTT.

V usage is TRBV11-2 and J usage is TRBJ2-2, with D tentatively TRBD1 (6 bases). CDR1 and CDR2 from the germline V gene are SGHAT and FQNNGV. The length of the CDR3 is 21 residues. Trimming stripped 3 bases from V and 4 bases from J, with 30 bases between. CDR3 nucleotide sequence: TGTGCCAGCAGCTTCCCTGTCCAAACCCCCGGGACATCTAAAAGCACCGGGGAGCTGTTTTTT. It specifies CASSFPVQTPGTSKSTGELFF. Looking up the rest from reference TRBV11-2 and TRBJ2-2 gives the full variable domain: EAGVAQSPRYKIIEKRQSVAFWCNPISGHATLYWYQQILGQGPKLLIQFQNNGVVDDSQLPKDRFSAERLKGVDSTLKIQPAKLEDSAVYLCASSFPVQTPGTSKSTGELFFGEGSRLTVL.

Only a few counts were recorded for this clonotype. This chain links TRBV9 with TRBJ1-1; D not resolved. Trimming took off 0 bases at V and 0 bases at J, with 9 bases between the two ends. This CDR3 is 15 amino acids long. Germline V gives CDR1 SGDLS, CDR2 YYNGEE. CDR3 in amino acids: CASSVVGSMNTEAFF. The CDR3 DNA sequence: TGTGCCAGCAGCGTAGTAGGGTCCATGAACACTGAAGCTTTCTTT.

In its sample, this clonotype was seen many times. CDR3 amino acids: CSVEVGDRGFF. The CDR3, as DNA: TGCAGCGTTGAAGTGGGAGACAGGGGGTTTTTT. V and J are TRBV29-1 and TRBJ1-4, with 8 bases aligning to TRBD1. CDR3 length equals 11 residues. Germline assignment: CDR1 SQVTM and CDR2 ANQGSEA. The ends lost 1 base at V and 16 bases at J; junction bases unmatched: 5.

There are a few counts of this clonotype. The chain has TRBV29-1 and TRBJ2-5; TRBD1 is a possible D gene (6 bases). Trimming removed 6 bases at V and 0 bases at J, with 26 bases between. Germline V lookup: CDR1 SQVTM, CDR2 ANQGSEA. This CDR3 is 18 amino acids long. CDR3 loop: CSVHTSLLGGEYQETQYF. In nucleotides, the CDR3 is TGCAGCGTCCACACTTCCCTTTTAGGGGGAGAGTACCAAGAGACCCAGTACTTC.

Here the CDR3 reads CASSYGDRQTSYTF. The DNA for the CDR3 is TGTGCCAGCAGTTACGGGGACAGGCAAACGAGCTACACCTTC. The genes are TRBV6-5 and TRBJ1-2, with 8 bases identical to TRBD1. The V and J ends lost 2 bases and 9 bases, in that order; junction bases with no gene match: 8. The germline CDR1 and CDR2 sequences are MNHEY and SVGAGI. The CDR3 loop spans 14 amino acids.

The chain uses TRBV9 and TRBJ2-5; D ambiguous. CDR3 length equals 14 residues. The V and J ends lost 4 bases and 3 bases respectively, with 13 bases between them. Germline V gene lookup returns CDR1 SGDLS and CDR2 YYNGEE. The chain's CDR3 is CASSHGRREETQYF. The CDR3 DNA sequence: TGTGCCAGCAGCCATGGACGGCGAGAAGAGACCCAGTACTTC. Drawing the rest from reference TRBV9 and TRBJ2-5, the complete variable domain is DSGVTQTPKHLITATGQRVTLRCSPRSGDLSVYWYQQSLDQGLQFLIQYYNGEERAKGNILERFSAQQFPDLHSELNLSSLELGDSALYFCASSHGRREETQYFGPGTRLLVL.

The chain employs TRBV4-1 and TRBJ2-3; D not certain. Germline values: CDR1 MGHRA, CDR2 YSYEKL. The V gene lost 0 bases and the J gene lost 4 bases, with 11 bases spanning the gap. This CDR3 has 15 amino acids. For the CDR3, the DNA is TGCGCCAGCAGCCAAGAGACGAGACCCGCAGATACGCAGTATTTT. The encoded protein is CASSQETRPADTQYF.

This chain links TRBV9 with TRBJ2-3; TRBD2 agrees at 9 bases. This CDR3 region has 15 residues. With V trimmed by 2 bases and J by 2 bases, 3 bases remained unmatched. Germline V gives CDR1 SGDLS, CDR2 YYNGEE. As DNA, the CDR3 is TGTGCCAGCAGCGTTAGGGGACTAGCCACAGATACGCAGTATTTT. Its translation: CASSVRGLATDTQYF.

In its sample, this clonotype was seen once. The CDR3 nucleotides read TGCGCCAGCAGCTTGGTGTATCCCGGGACAGGAGGTTGGGATGAGCAGTTCTTC. Protein sequence: CASSLVYPGTGGWDEQFF. The chain joins TRBV5-1 to TRBJ2-1; 8 nucleotides match TRBD1. Germline-derived CDR1 and CDR2 are SGHRS and YFSETQ. V lost 0 bases and J lost 8; bases outside the gene matches: 16. The CDR3 length is 18 residues.

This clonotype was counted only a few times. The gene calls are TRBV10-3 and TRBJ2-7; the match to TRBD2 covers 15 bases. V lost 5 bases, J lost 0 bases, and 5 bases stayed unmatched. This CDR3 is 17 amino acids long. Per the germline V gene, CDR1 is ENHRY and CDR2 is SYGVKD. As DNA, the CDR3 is TGTGCCATCAGTTCCGGGACTAGCGGGGGGAGCTCCTACGAGCAGTACTTC. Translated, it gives CAISSGTSGGSSYEQYF.

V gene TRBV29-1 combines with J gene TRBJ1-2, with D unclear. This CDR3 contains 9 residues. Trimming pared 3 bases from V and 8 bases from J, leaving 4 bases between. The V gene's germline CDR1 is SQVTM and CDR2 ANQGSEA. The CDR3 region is CSVDQGYTF. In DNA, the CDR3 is TGCAGCGTTGATCAGGGCTACACCTTC.

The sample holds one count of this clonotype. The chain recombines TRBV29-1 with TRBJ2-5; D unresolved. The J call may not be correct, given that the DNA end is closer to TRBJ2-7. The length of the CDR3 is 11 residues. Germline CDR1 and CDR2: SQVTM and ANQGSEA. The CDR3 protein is CSVKFPHEQYF. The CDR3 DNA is TGCAGCGTTAAATTTCCACACGAGCAGTACTTC.

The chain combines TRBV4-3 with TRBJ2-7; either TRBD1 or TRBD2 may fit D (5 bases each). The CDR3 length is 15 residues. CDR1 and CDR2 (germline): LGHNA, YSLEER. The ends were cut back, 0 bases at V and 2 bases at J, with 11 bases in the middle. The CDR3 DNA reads TGCGCCAGCAGCCAAGATCGGGGCACGACCTACGAGCAGTACTTC. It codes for CASSQDRGTTYEQYF.

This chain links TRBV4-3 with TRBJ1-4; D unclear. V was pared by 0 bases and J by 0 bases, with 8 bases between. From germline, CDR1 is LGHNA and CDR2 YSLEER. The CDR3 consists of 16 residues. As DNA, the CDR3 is TGCGCCAGCAGCCAAGAGTGGATTTCAACTAATGAAAAACTGTTTTTT. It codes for CASSQEWISTNEKLFF.

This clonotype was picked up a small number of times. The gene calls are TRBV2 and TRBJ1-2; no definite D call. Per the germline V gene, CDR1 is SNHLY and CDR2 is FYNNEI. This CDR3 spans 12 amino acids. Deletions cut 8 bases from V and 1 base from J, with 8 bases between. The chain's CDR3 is CASRDLNYGYTF. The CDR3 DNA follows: TGTGCCAGCCGAGATCTTAACTATGGCTACACCTTC.

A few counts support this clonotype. The CDR3 DNA sequence: TGTGCCAGCAGTTCCGCGGACAGCCTTTACGAGCAGTACTTC. Amino acid sequence: CASSSADSLYEQYF. The chain employs TRBV7-8 and TRBJ2-5; perhaps TRBD1 as D (6 bases). TRBJ2-7 matches the DNA end more closely, so the J call is doubtful. The CDR3 has 14 residues. Per the germline V gene, CDR1 is SGHVS and CDR2 is FQNEAQ.

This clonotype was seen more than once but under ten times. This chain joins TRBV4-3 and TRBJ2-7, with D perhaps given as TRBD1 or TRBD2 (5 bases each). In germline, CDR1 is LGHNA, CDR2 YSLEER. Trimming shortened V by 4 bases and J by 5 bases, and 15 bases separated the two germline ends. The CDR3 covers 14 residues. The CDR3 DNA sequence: TGCGCCAGCAGCCCCCGGGGTATAGGGGACGAGCAGTACTTC. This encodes CASSPRGIGDEQYF.